The clone carrying this T cell receptor beta chain appeared a few times. Antigen specificity is unknown. Before being chosen for sequencing, patients had shown CD8+CD57+ cell expansion by flow cytometry. Prior therapy had not been administered to any patient at the time of blood sampling. TCR beta VDJ and CDR3 profiles were obtained from a genomic DNA template. TCRdb re-called the reads through MiXCR, storing one row per CDR3 protein. The sample shows about 270,000 distinct CDR3 sequences, about 80% of them seen only once. The data are from a study of CD8+CD57+ T cells in acquired aplastic anemia. Study as a whole: The average for DNA from sorted CD4+ and CD8+ cells was about 3.3 ug.

Trimming pared 2 bases from V and 14 bases from J, leaving 18 bases between. This CDR3 spans 13 amino acids. The germline CDR1 and CDR2 sequences are SGHTA and FQGNSA. Points from the study as a whole: A significant difference in CD8+ Simpson's diversity between patients and controls was not found.

This sequence was found in a human donor with aplastic anemia. The sequenced sample was sorted CD4+, CD8+, or CD8+CD57+ T cells (not recorded which) from PBMCs. The V call is TRBV7-2, the J call TRBJ1-2; unclear D gene. The CDR3 DNA reads TGTGCCAGCAGCTTATCCCAGTCGGTGGAGCGGACCTTC. Its protein is CASSLSQSVERTF.